This TCR beta chain stems from a study of shared clonotypes between healthy human individuals. Turning to the study itself: CD4 naive and CD4 memory each took three plates per donor, while CD8 naive took two and CD8 memory one.

Only Caucasian adults living in Nashville, Tennessee made up the donor group. Trimming left V 2 bases short and J 2 bases short, with 16 bases between. The V gene's germline CDR1 is SGHRS and CDR2 YFSETQ. The CDR3 is made up of 16 amino acids. The protocol was immunoSEQ multiplex PCR, while the TCRdb copy is restricted to in-frame clones and leaves out a portion. The sample holds about 640,000 clones, roughly 70% seen once. Notes on the study in general: Some clonotypes were shared by all four sorted-subset donors, while others were not shared. The non-shared ones had lower generation probabilities than the shared ones. Some naive CD4 clonotypes, around 4.9%, turned up in common across several donors.

In the case of this clone: Its antigen is undetermined.

This sequence joins TRBV5-1 and TRBJ2-5; D is perhaps TRBD2 (6 bases). Sequencing was done on a sample of memory CD4+ T cells sorted from blood. The subset: CD45RA-negative fraction. This clonotype was obtained from a woman in her twenties or thirties in good health. The CDR3 reads CASSLTTSRTQETQYF. CDR3 DNA: TGCGCCAGCAGCTTAACGACTAGTCGGACACAAGAGACCCAGTACTTC.